This entry concerns a single TCR beta chain. Its antigen is unknown. The data stem from a study of T cell responses to AZD1222 COVID-19 vaccine. The CDR3 is 14 amino acids. From germline, CDR1 is MNHEY and CDR2 SVGAGI. V was pared by 6 bases and J by 2 bases, with 14 bases between. Regarding the study as a whole: Vaccine-related CD4 TCRs covered spike, predominating at 160-218 and 743-854. Targeting of unmutated variant regions was reportedly seen in nearly half of spike-specific TCRs. When two AZD1222 doses had been given, Spike-specific TCR breadth and depth rose. Repertoires were obtained only post-peak T cell response.

Clones were sequenced by immunoSEQ multiplex PCR, and TCRdb holds only the in-frame ones, with some missing. The table includes some 130,000 clones, roughly nine tenths detected once. The material was peripheral blood, obtained 28 days after the second AZD1222 dose. The chain uses TRBV6-5 and TRBJ2-7; a possible D gene is TRBD1 (5 bases). The source of this sequence is an adult who received the AZD1222 COVID-19 vaccine. CDR3 in amino acids: CASSVTGAPYEQYF. The CDR3 DNA reads TGTGCCAGCAGCGTTACAGGAGCCCCCTACGAGCAGTACTTC.